This entry concerns a single TCR beta chain. At one end the junction does not follow the germline gene, possibly because of a read error. The sample belongs to a study of cytomegalovirus exposure and HLA in healthy donors. As for the study in general: In a previous analysis, approximately 110 million unique TCR beta sequences were found from about 190 million T cells.

The primer mix had 60 Vbeta and 13 Jbeta primers. The protocol was immunoSEQ multiplex PCR, while the TCRdb copy is restricted to in-frame clones and leaves out a portion. The sample has 95,000 to 110,000 clones, around two thirds seen once. Germline-derived CDR1 and CDR2 are SGHTA and FQGNSA. The CDR3 loop spans 12 amino acids. The chain is built from TRBV7-2 and TRBJ2-5; D unresolved. This TCR was recovered from a woman in her fifties or sixties in good health and CMV-seronegative. Sequencing input: PBMCs. Here the CDR3 DNA reads TGTGCCAGCAGTTTAGCCTCGGAGACCCAGTACTTC. It specifies CASSLASETQYF.